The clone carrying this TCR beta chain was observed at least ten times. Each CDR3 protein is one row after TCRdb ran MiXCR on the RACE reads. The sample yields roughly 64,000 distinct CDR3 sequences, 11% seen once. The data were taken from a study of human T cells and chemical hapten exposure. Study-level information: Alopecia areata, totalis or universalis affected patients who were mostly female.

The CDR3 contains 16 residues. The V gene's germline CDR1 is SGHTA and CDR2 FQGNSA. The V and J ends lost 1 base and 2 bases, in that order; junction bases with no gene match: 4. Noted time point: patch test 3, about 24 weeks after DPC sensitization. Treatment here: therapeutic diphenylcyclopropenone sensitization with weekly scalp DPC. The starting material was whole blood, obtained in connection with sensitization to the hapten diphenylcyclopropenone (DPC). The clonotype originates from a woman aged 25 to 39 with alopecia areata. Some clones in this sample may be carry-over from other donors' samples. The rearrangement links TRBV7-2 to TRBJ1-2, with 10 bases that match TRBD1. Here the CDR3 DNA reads TGTGCCAGCAGCTTAGATACGGGACAGGGGAACTATGGCTACACCTTC. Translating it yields CASSLDTGQGNYGYTF.